This T cell receptor (beta chain) came from a study of CD8 T cells in Susac syndrome. Sequencing of TCR beta, carried out with a high-throughput approach, was applied to CD8+ and CD4+ T cells from the blood. cDNA came from approximately 0.5 to 1 ug RNA primed by random hexamers. TCRdb re-derived calls from the immunoSEQ multiplex PCR reads in MiXCR, one entry per CDR3 protein. In the table there are some 180,000 distinct CDR3 sequences, around 94% of which are singletons. CDR1 and CDR2 from the germline V gene are DFQATT and SNEGSKA (reference sequence). V was pared by 5 bases and J by 2 bases, with 7 bases between. This CDR3 is built from 11 residues.

The sequenced material came from CD4+ T cells from PBMCs. The receptor was derived from a human donor with Susac syndrome. This chain joins TRBV20-1 and TRBJ2-7; a possible D gene is TRBD1 (6 bases). The CDR3 DNA sequence: TGCAGTGCTTACAGGGCCTACGAGCAGTACTTC. It translates to CSAYRAYEQYF.